This entry lists 21 T cell receptor beta chains sequenced from one sample in a study of shared clonotypes between healthy human individuals. Profiling relied on immunoSEQ multiplex PCR, and the TCRdb table lists in-frame clones only, not all of them. This table holds around 510,000 clones, roughly 72% found once. Sequencing was done on a sample of PBMCs. The source of these receptors is a woman aged 40 to 49 in good health. Some clones in this sample may be carry-over from other donors' samples.

This clone came up many times. The rearrangement joins TRBV5-1 to TRBJ2-5; no firm D call. The CDR3 totals 12 residues. Between the trimmed V and J ends, which lost 4 bases and 1 base, there was a span of 5 bases. CDR1 and CDR2 from the germline V gene are SGHRS and YFSETQ. CDR3 sequence: CASSAFQETQYF. DNA of the CDR3: TGCGCCAGCAGCGCCTTCCAAGAGACCCAGTACTTC.

Concerning this clone: A far bigger clonotype differs at one base, so this is likely a read error. The same CDR3 is also encoded by other DNA sequences in this sample. The rearrangement uses TRBV6-5 and TRBJ1-2; 8 positions agree with TRBD1. This CDR3 is 13 amino acids long. Germline V gene lookup returns CDR1 MNHEY and CDR2 SVGAGI. The CDR3 loop is CASSPGQDYGYTF. In DNA form, the CDR3 reads TGCGCCAGCAGCCCGGGACAGGATTATGGCTACACCTTC.

The rearrangement uses TRBV10-3 and TRBJ2-2, with 8 bases aligning to TRBD1. The CDR3 has 16 residues. V gave up 3 bases and J gave up 0 bases; unmatched junction bases: 3. Germline assignment: CDR1 ENHRY and CDR2 SYGVKD. Here the CDR3 DNA reads TGTGCCATCAGTGACGCGGACAGGGCGAACACCGGGGAGCTGTTTTTT. Residues: CAISDADRANTGELFF.

This clone has a handful of counts. The V and J genes are TRBV7-2 and TRBJ2-2; D remains ambiguous. Germline V gives CDR1 SGHTA, CDR2 FQGNSA. The CDR3 contains 13 residues. V shed 1 base and J shed 7 bases, with 7 bases lying between them. The CDR3 sequence is CASSLGANGELFF. The CDR3 nucleotides read TGTGCCAGCAGCTTAGGGGCGAACGGGGAGCTGTTTTTT.

Points on this clone: A read error is likely here: a far larger clone is one base away. The sample contains more than one DNA sequence encoding this CDR3. The rearrangement uses TRBV4-2 and TRBJ2-7, with a weak D call TRBD2 (5 bases). The length of the CDR3 is 17 residues. CDR1 and CDR2 from the germline V gene are LGHNA and YNFKEQ. The CDR3 protein is CASSQDQSGKTTYEQYF. CDR3 DNA sequence: TGTGCCAGCAGCCAAGACCAATCGGGGAAAACCACCTATGAGCAGTACTTC.

The rearrangement links TRBV10-1 to TRBJ1-6, with 11 bases that match TRBD1. This CDR3 spans 13 amino acids. V dropped 5 bases and J dropped 11; count of bases not matched to a gene: 2. Germline CDR1 WNHNN, CDR2 SYGVQD (reference sequence). CDR3 protein: CASSPGQGAPLHF. CDR3 DNA sequence: TGCGCCAGCAGTCCGGGACAGGGGGCACCCCTCCACTTT.

The chain recombines TRBV11-2 with TRBJ1-2, with D maybe TRBD1 (5 bases). Trimming removed 5 bases from V and 8 bases from J, with 27 bases in between. Germline CDR1 reads SGHAT; CDR2 reads FQNNGV. This CDR3 is built from 17 residues. The CDR3 region has the DNA TGTGCCAGCAGCGGACCGGGTGGGACGGCCTATATTTCCGGCTACACCTTC. It is translated as CASSGPGGTAYISGYTF.

This sequence joins TRBV5-1 and TRBJ2-5; 10 bases are shared with TRBD2. The CDR3 is 18 residues long. Germline V gene sequence: CDR1 SGHRS, CDR2 YFSETQ. Trimming took 0 bases from V and 5 from J; bases not matched to a gene: 13. CDR3 sequence (DNA): TGCGCCAGCAGCTTGGGGGTCCAGGCTAGCGGGAGTGTGGAGACCCAGTACTTC. Its translation: CASSLGVQASGSVETQYF.

The chain employs TRBV7-8 and TRBJ1-6, with TRBD1 as a possible D gene (5 bases). The CDR3 length is 14 residues. Trimming cost V 10 bases and J 9 bases, with 19 bases left between them. Germline CDR1 and CDR2: SGHVS and FQNEAQ. The DNA of the CDR3 is TGTGCCATCTCCTCGGGACCAATGGGTTCACCCCTCCACTTT. It yields the protein CAISSGPMGSPLHF.

The gene calls are TRBV10-1 and TRBJ2-1, with 9 bases identical to TRBD2. The V segment lost 3 bases and the J segment 6 bases; nucleotides outside the gene matches: 6. Germline values: CDR1 WNHNN, CDR2 SYGVQD (reference sequence). This CDR3 region has 15 residues. For the CDR3, the DNA is TGCGCCAGCAGTGATACCCTAGCGGGAATCAATGAGCAGTTCTTC. Its protein is CASSDTLAGINEQFF.

The chain joins TRBV7-9 to TRBJ1-1; no clear D gene. The V end lost 1 base, the J end lost 4 bases, and 7 bases lay between the germline ends. CDR1 and CDR2 (germline): SEHNR, FQNEAQ (reference sequence). The CDR3 has 13 residues. CDR3 nucleotide sequence: TGTGCCAGCAGCTTAGAAGTAGGCACTGAAGCTTTCTTT. Translated, it gives CASSLEVGTEAFF.

The V call is TRBV7-2, the J call TRBJ2-7; D might be TRBD2 (6 bases). The germline CDR1 and CDR2 sequences are SGHTA and FQGNSA. The V end was cut by 1 base, the J end by 2 bases, with 12 bases between. The CDR3 length is 15 residues. The CDR3 coding sequence is TGTGCCAGCAGCTTAGGAGGGAGGCAACCCTACGAGCAGTACTTC. It encodes CASSLGGRQPYEQYF.

The rearrangement links TRBV28 to TRBJ2-7; 7 bases line up with TRBD2. Germline lookup yields CDR1 MDHEN and CDR2 SYDVKM. The CDR3 extends over 17 amino acids. The ends lost 5 bases at V and 4 bases at J; junction bases unmatched: 17. The CDR3 region has the DNA TGTGCCAGCAGTAGACCCCGGGGTAGCGGGCGATTTTACGAGCAGTACTTC. It yields the protein CASSRPRGSGRFYEQYF.

Only one count was recorded for this clone. This chain joins TRBV11-3 and TRBJ2-7; D gene unclear. The CDR3 totals 15 residues. Germline assignment: CDR1 SGHNT and CDR2 YENEEA. Trimming left V 7 bases short and J 0 bases short, with 16 bases between. The CDR3 bases are TGTGCCAGCACCCATCGGCAGTTCGGCTCCTACGAGCAGTACTTC. This sequence encodes CASTHRQFGSYEQYF.

The rearrangement links TRBV28 to TRBJ2-7; TRBD1 aligns across 8 bases. The length of the CDR3 is 14 residues. The J segment lost 4 bases and the V segment lost 5 bases, leaving 7 bases of the junction unmatched. Germline loops: CDR1 MDHEN, CDR2 SYDVKM. This CDR3 reads CASSPTGAPYEQYF. The CDR3, as DNA: TGTGCCAGCAGTCCGACAGGGGCCCCTTACGAGCAGTACTTC.

The chain carries TRBV19 and TRBJ1-4; D call uncertain. Germline V gene sequence: CDR1 LNHDA, CDR2 SQIVND (reference sequence). The CDR3 is made up of 14 amino acids. The V and J ends lost 4 bases and 0 bases respectively, with 6 bases between them. CDR3 nucleotides: TGTGCCAGTAGTAGGGAAGCAACTAATGAAAAACTGTTTTTT. Translation gives CASSREATNEKLFF.

The chain carries TRBV6-6 and TRBJ2-2; TRBD1 matches at 8 bases. The germline V gene has CDR1 MNHNY and CDR2 SVGAGI (reference sequence). V shed 4 bases and J 1 base; nucleotides not matched to a gene: 5. This CDR3 contains 16 residues. DNA of the CDR3: TGTGCCAGCAGTTCCCTCACAGGGGGGAACACCGGGGAGCTGTTTTTT. The encoded protein is CASSSLTGGNTGELFF.

This clone has a handful of counts. The chain recombines TRBV7-2 with TRBJ1-5; 8 bases are a match to TRBD1. J was trimmed by 4 bases and V by 5 bases; bases with no gene match: 1. From germline, CDR1 is SGHTA and CDR2 FQGNSA. The CDR3 is 13 residues long. The CDR3 spells CASSDRGNQPQHF. In nucleotides, the CDR3 is TGTGCCAGCAGCGACAGGGGTAATCAGCCCCAGCATTTT.

This clone appeared once. The chain combines TRBV15 with TRBJ1-5; D is uncertain. V was shortened by 6 bases and J by 2 bases, with 11 bases between the two germline ends. CDR1 and CDR2 from the germline V gene are LNHNV and YYDKDF (reference sequence). The CDR3 spans 14 residues. For the CDR3, the DNA is TGTGCCACCAGAGTAGGCATGGGCAATCAGCCCCAGCATTTT. It translates to CATRVGMGNQPQHF.

The chain employs TRBV10-1 and TRBJ2-2, with D unresolved. The CDR3 is made up of 13 amino acids. CDR1 is WNHNN, CDR2 SYGVQD, per germline (reference sequence). V lost 4 bases and J lost 7, with 10 bases in between. In nucleotides, the CDR3 is TGCGCCAGCAGTGGGCGAGAATACGGGGAGCTGTTTTTT. It encodes CASSGREYGELFF.

The V gene is TRBV9, the J gene TRBJ2-7; D ambiguous. The germline V gene has CDR1 SGDLS and CDR2 YYNGEE. The CDR3 runs 14 residues. V was clipped by 4 bases and J by 0 bases, with 11 bases between them. CDR3 coding DNA: TGTGCCAGCAGCCTCGGTGGTAACTCCTACGAGCAGTACTTC. Residues: CASSLGGNSYEQYF.